This TCR beta chain was identified during a study of shared clonotypes between healthy human individuals. Study details: The cohort comprised a couple of women and three men. Their ages spanned 18 to 49 years.

As concerns this clone: The junction and the germline gene differ at one end; a read error may be behind it.

Sequencing was performed with immunoSEQ multiplex PCR; in TCRdb, only in-frame clones are kept and a portion is missing. The sample includes about 1,900,000 clones, about 95% of them seen just once. CDR1 SNHLY and CDR2 FYNNEI come from the germline V gene. The CDR3 is made up of 11 amino acids. Naive CD8 populations comprised CD45RO-negative cells positively selected for CCR7, excluding terminally differentiated effector memory CD45RA+ cells. The source is a man aged 18 to 29 in good health. The specimen was naive CD8+ T cells sorted from blood. The chain carries TRBV2 and TRBJ1-3; TRBD1 matches 7 bases. CDR3 nucleotide sequence: TGTGCCAGCAGTGCTGGGACAGAGAGTCATTTT. Its protein is CASSAGTESHF.